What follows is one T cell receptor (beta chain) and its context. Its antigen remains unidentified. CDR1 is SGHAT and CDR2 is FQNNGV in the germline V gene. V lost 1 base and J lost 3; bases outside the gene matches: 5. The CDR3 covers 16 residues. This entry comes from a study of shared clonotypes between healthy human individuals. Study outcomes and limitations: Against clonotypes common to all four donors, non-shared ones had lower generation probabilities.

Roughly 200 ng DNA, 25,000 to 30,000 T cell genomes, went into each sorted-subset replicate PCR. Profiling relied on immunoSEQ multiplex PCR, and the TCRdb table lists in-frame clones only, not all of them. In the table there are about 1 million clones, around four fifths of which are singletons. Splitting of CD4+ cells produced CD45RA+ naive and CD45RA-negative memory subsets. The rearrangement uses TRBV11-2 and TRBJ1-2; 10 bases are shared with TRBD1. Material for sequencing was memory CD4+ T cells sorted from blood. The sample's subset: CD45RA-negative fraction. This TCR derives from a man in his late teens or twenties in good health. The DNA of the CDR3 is TGTGCCAGCAGCTTAGTCGCCGGACAGGGGGACTATGGCTACACCTTC. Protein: CASSLVAGQGDYGYTF.